The TCR beta chain under discussion was sequenced for a study of blood T cell repertoires in COVID-19. Germline V gene sequence: CDR1 SEHNR, CDR2 FQNEAQ (reference sequence). V lost 0 bases, J lost 0 bases, and 7 bases stayed unmatched. The CDR3 length is 17 residues. Libraries were prepared by immunoSEQ multiplex PCR; TCRdb keeps only in-frame clonotypes and omits some of them. The sample consists of more than 200,000 clones, roughly nine tenths of them appearing once. Sequenced input: PBMCs or T cells enriched from blood (not recorded which). The V gene is TRBV7-9, the J gene TRBJ1-1; 7 bases map to TRBD1. The receptor's source is a man aged 25-40 years who had recovered from COVID-19. CDR3 sequence (DNA): TGTGCCAGCAGCTTAGCCTCTACCGGGACAGTGAACACTGAAGCTTTCTTT. It encodes CASSLASTGTVNTEAFF.